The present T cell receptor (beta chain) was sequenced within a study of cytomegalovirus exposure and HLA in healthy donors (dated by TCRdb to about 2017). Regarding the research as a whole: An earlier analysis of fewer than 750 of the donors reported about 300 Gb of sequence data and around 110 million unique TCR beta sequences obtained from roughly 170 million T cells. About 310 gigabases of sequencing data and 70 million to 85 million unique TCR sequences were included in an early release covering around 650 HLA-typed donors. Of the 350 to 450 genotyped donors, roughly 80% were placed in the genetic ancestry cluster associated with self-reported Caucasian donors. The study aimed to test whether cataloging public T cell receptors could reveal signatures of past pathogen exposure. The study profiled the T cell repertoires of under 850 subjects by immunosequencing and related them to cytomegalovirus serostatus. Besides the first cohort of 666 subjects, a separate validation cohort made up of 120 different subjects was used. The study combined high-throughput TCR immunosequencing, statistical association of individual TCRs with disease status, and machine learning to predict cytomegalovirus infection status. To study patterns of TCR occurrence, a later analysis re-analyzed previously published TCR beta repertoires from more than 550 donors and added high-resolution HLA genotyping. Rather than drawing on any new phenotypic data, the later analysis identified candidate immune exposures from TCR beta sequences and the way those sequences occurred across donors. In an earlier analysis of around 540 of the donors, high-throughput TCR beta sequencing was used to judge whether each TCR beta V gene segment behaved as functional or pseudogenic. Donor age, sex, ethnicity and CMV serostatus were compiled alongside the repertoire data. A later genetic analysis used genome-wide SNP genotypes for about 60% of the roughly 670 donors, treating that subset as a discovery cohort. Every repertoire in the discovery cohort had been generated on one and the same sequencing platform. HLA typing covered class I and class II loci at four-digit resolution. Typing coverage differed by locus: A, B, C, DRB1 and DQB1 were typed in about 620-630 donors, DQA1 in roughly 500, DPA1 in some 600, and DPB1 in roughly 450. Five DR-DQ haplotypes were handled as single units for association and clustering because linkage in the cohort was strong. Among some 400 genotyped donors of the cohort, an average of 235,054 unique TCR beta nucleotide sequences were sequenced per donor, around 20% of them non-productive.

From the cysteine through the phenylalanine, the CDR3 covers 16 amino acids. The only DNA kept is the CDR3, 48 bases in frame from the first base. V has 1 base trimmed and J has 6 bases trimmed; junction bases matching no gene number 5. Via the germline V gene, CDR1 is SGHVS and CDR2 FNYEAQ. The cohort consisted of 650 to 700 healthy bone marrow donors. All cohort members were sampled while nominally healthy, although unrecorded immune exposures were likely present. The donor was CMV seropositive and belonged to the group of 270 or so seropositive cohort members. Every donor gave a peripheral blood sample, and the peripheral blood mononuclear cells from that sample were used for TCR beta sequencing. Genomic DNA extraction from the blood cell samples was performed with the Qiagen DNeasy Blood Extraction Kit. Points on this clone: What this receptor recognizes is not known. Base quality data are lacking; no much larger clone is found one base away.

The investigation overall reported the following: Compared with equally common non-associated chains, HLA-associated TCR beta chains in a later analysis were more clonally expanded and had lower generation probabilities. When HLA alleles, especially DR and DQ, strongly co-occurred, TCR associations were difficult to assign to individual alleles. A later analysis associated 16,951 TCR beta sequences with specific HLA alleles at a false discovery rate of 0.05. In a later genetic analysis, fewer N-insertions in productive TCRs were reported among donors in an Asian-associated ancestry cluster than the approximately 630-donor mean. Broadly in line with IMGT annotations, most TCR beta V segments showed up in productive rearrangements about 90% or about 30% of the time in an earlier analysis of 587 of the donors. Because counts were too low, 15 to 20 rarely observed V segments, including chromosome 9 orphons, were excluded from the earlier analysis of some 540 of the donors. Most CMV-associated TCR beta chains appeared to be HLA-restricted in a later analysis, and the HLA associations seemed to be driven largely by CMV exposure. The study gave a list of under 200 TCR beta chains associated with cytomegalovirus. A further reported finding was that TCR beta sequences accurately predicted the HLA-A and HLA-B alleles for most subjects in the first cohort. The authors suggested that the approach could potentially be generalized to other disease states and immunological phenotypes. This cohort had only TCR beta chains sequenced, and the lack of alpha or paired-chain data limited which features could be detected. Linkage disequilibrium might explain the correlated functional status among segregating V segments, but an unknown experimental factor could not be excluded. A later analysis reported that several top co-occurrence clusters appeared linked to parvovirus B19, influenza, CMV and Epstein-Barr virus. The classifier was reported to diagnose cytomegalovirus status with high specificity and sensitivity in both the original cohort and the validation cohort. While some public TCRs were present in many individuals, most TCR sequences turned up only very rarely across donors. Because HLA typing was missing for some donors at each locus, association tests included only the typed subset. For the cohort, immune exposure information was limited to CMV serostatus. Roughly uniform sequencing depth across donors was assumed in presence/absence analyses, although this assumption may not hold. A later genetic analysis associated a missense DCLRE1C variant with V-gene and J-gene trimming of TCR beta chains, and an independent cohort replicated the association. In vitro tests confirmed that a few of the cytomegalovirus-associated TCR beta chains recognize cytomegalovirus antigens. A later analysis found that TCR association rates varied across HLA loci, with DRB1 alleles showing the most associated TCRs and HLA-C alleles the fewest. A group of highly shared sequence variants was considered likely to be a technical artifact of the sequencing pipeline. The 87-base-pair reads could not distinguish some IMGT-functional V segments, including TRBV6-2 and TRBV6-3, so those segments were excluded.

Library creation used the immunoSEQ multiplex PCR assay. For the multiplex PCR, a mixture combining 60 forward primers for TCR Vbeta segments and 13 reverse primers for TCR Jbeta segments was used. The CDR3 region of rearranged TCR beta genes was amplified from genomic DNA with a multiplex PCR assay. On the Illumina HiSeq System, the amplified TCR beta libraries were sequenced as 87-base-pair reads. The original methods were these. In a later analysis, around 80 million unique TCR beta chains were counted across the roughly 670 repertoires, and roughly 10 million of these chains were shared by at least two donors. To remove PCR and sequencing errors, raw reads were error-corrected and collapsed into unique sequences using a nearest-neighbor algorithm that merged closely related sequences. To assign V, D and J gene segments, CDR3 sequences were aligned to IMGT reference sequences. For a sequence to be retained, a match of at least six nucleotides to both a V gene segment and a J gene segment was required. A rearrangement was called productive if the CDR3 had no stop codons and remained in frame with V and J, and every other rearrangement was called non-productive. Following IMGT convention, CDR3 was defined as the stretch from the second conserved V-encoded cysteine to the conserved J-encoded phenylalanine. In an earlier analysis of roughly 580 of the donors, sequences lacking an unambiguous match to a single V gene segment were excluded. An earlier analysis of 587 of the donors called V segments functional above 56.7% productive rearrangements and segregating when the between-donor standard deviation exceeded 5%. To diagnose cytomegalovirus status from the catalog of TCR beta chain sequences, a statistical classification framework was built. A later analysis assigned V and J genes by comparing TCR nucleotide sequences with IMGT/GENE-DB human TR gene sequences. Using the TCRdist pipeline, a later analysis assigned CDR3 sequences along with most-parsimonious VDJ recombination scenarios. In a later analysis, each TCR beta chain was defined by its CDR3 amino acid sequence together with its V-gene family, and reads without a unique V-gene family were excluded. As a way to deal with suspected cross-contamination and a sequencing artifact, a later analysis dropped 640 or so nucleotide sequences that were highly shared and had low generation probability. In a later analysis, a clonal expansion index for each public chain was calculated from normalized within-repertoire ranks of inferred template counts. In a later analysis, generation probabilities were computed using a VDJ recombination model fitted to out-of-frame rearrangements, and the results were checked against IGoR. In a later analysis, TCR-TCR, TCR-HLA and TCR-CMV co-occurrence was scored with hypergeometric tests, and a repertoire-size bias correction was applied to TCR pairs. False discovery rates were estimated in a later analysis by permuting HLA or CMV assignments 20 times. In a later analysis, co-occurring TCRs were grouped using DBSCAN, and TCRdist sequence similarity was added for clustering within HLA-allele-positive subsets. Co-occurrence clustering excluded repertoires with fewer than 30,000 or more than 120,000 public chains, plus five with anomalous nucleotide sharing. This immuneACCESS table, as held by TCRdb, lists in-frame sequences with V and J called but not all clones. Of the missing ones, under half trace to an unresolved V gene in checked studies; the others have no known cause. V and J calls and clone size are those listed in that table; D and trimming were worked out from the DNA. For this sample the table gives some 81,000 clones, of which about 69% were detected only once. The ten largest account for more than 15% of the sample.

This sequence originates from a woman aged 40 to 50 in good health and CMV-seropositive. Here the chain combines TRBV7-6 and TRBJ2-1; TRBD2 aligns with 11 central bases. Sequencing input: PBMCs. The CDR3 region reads CASSLDPGLAVNEQFF. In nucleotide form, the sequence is TGTGCCAGCAGCTTAGACCCGGGACTAGCGGTCAATGAGCAGTTCTTC. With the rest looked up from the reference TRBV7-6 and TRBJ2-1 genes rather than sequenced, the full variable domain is GAGVSQSPRYKVTKRGQDVALRCDPISGHVSLYWYRQALGQGPEFLTYFNYEAQQDKSGLPNDRFSAERPEGSISTLTIQRTEQRDSAMYRCASSLDPGLAVNEQFFGPGTRLTVL.